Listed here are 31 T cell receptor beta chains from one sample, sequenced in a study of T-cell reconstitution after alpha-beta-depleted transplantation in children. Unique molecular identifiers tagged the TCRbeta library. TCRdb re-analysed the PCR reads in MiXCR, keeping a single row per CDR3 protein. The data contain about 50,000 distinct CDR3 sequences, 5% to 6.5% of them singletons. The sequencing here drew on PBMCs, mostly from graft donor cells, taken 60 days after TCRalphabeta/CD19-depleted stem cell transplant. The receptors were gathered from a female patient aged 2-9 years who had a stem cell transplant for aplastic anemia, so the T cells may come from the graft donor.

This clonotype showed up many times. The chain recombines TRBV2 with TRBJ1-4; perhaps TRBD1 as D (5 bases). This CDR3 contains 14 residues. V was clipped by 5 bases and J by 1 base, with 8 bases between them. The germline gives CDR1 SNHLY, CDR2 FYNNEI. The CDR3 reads CASSSRVTNEKLFF. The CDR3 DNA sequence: TGTGCCAGCAGTTCCAGGGTAACTAATGAAAAACTGTTTTTT. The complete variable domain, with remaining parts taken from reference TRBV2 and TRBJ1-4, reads EPEVTQTPSHQVTQMGQEVILRCVPISNHLYFYWYRQILGQKVEFLVSFYNNEISEKSEIFDDQFSVERPDGSNFTLKIRSTKLEDSAMYFCASSSRVTNEKLFFGSGTQLSVL.

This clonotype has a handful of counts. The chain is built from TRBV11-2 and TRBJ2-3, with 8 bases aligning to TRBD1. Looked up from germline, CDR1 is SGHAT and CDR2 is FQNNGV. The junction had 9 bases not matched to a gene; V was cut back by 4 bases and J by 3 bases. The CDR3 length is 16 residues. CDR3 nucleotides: TGTGCCAGCAGCTGGGTGGGGCGACAGGGGACAGATACGCAGTATTTT. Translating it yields CASSWVGRQGTDTQYF.

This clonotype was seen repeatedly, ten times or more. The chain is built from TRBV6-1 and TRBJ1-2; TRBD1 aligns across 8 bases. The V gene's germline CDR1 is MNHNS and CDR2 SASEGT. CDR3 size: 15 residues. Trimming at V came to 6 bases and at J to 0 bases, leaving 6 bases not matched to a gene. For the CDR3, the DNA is TGTGCCAGCAGCGAGGGGACAGGCCCTAACTATGGCTACACCTTC. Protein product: CASSEGTGPNYGYTF.

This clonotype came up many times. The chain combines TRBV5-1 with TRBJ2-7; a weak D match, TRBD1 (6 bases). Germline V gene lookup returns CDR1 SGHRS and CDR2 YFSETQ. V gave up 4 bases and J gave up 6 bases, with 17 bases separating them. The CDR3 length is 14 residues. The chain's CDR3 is CASSPDSTGGEQYF. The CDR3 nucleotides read TGCGCCAGCAGCCCCGACTCGACAGGTGGCGAGCAGTACTTC.

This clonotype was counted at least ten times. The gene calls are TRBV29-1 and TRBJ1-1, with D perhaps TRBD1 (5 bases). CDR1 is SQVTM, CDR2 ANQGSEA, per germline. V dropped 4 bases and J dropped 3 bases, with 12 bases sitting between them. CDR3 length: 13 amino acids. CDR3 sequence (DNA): TGCAGCGTTGCCGGGGTGGGGGACACTGAAGCTTTCTTT. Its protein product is CSVAGVGDTEAFF.

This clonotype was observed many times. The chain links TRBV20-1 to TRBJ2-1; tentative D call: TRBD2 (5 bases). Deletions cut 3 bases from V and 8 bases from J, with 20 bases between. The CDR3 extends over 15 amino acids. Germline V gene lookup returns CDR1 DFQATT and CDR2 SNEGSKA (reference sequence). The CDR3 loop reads CSARRTRTRRDEQFF. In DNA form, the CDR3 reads TGCAGTGCTAGGAGAACTAGGACTCGACGGGATGAGCAGTTCTTC.

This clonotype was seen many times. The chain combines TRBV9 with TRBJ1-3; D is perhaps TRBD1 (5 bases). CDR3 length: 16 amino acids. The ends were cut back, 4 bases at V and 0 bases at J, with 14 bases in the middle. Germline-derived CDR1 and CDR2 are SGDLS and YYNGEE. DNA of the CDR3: TGTGCCAGCAGCCTAACATCAGGGAACTCTGGAAACACCATATATTTT. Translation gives CASSLTSGNSGNTIYF.

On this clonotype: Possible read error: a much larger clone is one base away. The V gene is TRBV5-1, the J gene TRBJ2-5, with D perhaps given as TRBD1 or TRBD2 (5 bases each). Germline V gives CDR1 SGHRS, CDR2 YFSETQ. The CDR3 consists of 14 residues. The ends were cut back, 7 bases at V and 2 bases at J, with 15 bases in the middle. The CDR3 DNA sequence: TGCGCCAGCGGACAAACTAGAGTGCAAGAGACCCAGTACTTC. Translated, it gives CASGQTRVQETQYF.

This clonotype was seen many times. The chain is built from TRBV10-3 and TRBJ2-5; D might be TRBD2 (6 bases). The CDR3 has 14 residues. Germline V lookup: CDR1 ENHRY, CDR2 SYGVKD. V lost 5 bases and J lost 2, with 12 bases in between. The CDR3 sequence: CAISLDGGQETQYF. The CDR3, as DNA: TGTGCCATCAGTTTGGACGGGGGACAAGAGACCCAGTACTTC.

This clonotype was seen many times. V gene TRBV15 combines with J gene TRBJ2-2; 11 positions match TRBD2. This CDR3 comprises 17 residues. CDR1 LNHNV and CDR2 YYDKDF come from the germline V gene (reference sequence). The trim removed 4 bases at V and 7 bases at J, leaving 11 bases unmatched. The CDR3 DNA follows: TGTGCCACCAGCAAACAACTAGCGGGAGTAAGTGGCGGGGAGCTGTTTTTT. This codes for CATSKQLAGVSGGELFF.

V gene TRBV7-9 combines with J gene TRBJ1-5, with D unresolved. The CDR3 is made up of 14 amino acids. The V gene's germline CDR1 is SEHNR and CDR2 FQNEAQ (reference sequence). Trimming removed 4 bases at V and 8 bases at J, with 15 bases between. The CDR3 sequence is CASSSAAAWEPQHF. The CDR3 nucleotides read TGTGCCAGCAGCTCCGCCGCTGCCTGGGAGCCCCAGCATTTT.

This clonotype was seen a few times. The CDR3 region is CASSTTRQSNEKLFF. The CDR3 DNA follows: TGTGCCAGCAGCACTACAAGACAGTCTAATGAAAAACTGTTTTTT. The chain is built from TRBV14 and TRBJ1-4, with D possibly TRBD1 on 5 matching bases. V lost 5 bases, J lost 3 bases, and 13 bases lay in between. The length of the CDR3 is 15 residues. Germline V gene sequence: CDR1 SGHDN, CDR2 FVKESK.

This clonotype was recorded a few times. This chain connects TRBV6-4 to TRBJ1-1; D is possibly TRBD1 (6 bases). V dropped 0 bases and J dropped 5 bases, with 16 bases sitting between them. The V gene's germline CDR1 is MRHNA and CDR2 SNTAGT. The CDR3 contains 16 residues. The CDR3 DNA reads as TGTGCCAGCAGTGACTCGAGACAAGGGGGGGCAACTGAAGCTTTCTTT. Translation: CASSDSRQGGATEAFF.

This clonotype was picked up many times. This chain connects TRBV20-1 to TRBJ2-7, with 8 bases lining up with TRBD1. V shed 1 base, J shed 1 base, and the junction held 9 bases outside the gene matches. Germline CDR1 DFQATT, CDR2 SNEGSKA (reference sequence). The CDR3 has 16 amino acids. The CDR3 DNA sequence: TGCAGTGCTAGAGGGGCTGGACAGGGAACTTCCTACGAGCAGTACTTC. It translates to CSARGAGQGTSYEQYF.

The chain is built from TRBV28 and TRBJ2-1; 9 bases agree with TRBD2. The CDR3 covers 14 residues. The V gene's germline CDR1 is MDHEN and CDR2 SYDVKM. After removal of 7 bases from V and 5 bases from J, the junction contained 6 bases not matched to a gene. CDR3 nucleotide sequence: TGTGCCAGCACTCGACTAGCGGCGCACAATGAGCAGTTCTTC. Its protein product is CASTRLAAHNEQFF.

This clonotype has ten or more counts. The CDR3 DNA follows: TGTGCCAGCAGCCCGGGGGGGACAGGGATCGACGAGCAGTACTTC. Amino acid sequence: CASSPGGTGIDEQYF. The chain links TRBV3-1 to TRBJ2-7, with a weak D call TRBD1 (9 bases). Trimming stripped 4 bases from V and 5 bases from J, with 18 bases between. CDR1 LGHDT and CDR2 YNNKEL come from the germline V gene (reference sequence). This CDR3 has 15 amino acids.

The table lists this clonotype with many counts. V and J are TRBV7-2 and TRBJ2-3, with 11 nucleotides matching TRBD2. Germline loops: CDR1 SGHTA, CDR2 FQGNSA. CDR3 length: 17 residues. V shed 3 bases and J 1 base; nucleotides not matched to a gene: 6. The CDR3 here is CASSFLAGGGGTDTQYF. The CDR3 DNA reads TGTGCCAGCAGCTTTTTAGCGGGGGGGGGAGGCACAGATACGCAGTATTTT. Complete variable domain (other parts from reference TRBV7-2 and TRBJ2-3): GAGVSQSPSNKVTEKGKDVELRCDPISGHTALYWYRQSLGQGLEFLIYFQGNSAPDKSGLPSDRFSAERTGGSVSTLTIQRTQQEDSAVYLCASSFLAGGGGTDTQYFGPGTRLTVL.

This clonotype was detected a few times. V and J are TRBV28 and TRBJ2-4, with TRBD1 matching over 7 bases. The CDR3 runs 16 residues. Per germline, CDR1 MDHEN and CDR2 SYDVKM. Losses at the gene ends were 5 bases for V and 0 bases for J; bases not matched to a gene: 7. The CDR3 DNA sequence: TGTGCCAGCAGTCCGGGGACAGCTTCAGCCAAAAACATTCAGTACTTC. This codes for CASSPGTASAKNIQYF.

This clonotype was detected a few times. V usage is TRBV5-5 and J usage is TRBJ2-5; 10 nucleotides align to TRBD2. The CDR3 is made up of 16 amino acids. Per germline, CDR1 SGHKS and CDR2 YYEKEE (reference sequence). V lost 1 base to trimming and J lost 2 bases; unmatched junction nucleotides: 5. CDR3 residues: CASSLQAGGRQETQYF. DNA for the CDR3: TGTGCCAGCAGCTTGCAAGCGGGAGGGAGACAAGAGACCCAGTACTTC.

CDR3 in amino acids: CATGQGLYEQYF. CDR3 nucleotide sequence: TGTGCCACCGGGCAGGGATTATACGAGCAGTACTTC. The V gene is TRBV6-6, the J gene TRBJ2-7, with a tentative D call TRBD1 (5 bases). This CDR3 spans 12 amino acids. Germline loops: CDR1 MNHNY, CDR2 SVGAGI (reference sequence). Trimming removed 10 bases at V and 4 bases at J, with 14 bases between.

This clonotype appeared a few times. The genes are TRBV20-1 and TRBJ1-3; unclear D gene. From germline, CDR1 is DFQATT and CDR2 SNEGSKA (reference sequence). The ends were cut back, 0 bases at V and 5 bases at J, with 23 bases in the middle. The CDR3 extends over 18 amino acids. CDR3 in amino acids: CSARESRWYPGSRNTIYF. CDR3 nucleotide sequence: TGCAGTGCTAGAGAATCCCGCTGGTACCCGGGATCCAGAAACACCATATATTTT.

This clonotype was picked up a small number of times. The CDR3 nucleotides read TGCAGTGCTAGTGGGGGCAATCAGCCCCAGCATTTT. Translated: CSASGGNQPQHF. The J gene is TRBJ1-5, the V gene TRBV20-1, with D unresolved. This CDR3 is 12 amino acids long. Per the germline V gene, CDR1 is DFQATT and CDR2 is SNEGSKA (reference sequence). V was cut by 3 bases and J by 2 bases, with 5 bases left in between.

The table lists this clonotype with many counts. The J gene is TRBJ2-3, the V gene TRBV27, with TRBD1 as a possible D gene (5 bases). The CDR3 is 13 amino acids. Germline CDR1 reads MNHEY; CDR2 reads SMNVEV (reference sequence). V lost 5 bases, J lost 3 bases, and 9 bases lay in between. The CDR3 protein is CASSTAGTDTQYF. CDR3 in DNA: TGTGCCAGCAGTACGGCAGGGACAGATACGCAGTATTTT.

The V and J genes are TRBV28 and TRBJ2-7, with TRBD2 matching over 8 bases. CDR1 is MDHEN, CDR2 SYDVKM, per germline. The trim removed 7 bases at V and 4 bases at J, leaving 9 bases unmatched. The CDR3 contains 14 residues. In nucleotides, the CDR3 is TGTGCCAGCATGAGGGTAGCGGGATTATACGAGCAGTACTTC. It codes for CASMRVAGLYEQYF.

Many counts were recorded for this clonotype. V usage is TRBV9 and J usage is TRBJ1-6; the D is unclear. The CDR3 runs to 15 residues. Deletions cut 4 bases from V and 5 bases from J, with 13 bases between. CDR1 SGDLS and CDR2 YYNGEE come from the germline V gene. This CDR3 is CASSPLSGNNSPLHF. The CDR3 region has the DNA TGTGCCAGCAGCCCCCTCAGCGGCAATAATTCACCCCTCCACTTT.

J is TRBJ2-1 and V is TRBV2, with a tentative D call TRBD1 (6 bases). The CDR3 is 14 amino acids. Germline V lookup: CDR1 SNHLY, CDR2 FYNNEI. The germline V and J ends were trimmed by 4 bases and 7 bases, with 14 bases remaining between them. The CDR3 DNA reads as TGTGCCAGCAGTGGACAGGTATTTTCGAATGAGCAGTTCTTC. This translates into CASSGQVFSNEQFF. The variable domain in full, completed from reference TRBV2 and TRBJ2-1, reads EPEVTQTPSHQVTQMGQEVILRCVPISNHLYFYWYRQILGQKVEFLVSFYNNEISEKSEIFDDQFSVERPDGSNFTLKIRSTKLEDSAMYFCASSGQVFSNEQFFGPGTRLTVL.

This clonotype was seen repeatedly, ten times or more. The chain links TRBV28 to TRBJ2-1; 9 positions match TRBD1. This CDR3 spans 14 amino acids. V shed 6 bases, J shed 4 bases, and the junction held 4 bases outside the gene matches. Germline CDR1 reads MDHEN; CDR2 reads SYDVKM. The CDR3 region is CASSLQGAYNEQFF. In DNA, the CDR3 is TGTGCCAGCAGCTTACAGGGGGCGTACAATGAGCAGTTCTTC.

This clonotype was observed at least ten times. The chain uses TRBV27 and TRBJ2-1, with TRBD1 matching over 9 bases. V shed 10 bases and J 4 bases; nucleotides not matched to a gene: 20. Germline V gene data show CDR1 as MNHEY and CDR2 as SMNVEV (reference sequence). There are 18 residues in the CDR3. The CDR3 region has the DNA TGTGCCACCCTACAGTTCTCCCAGGACAGGGGACTTTACAATGAGCAGTTCTTC. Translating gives CATLQFSQDRGLYNEQFF.

The CDR3 region has the DNA TGTGCCAGCTCACTAACCCTCCTGGCGGAGAACACCGGGGAGCTGTTTTTT. Translation gives CASSLTLLAENTGELFF. This chain links TRBV18 with TRBJ2-2; D remains unclear. V was pared by 4 bases and J by 1 base, with 16 bases between. The CDR3 has 17 amino acids. Germline CDR1 reads KGHSH; CDR2 reads LQKENI.

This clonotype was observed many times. CDR3: CASSSGLAGGPYNEQFF. For the CDR3, the DNA is TGCGCCAGCAGCTCCGGACTAGCGGGGGGACCCTACAATGAGCAGTTCTTC. The rearrangement links TRBV5-1 to TRBJ2-1, with 14 positions matching TRBD2. This CDR3 has 17 residues. CDR1 is SGHRS, CDR2 YFSETQ, per germline. The junction had 4 bases not matched to a gene; V was cut back by 3 bases and J by 2 bases.

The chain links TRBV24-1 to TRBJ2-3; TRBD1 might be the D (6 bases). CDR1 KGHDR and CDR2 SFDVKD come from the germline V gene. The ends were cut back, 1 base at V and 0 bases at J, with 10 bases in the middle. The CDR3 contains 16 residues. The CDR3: CATSDFSGASTDTQYF. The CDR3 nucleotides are TGTGCCACCAGTGATTTTTCAGGGGCTAGCACAGATACGCAGTATTTT.